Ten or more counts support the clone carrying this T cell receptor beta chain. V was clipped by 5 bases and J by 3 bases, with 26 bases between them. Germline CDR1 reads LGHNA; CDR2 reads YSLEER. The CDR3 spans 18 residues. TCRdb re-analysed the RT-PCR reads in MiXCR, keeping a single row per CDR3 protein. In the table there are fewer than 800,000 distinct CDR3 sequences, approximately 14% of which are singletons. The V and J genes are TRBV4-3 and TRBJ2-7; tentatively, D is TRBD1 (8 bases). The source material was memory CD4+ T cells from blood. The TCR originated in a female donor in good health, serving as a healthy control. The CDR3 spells CASSEVITGGGEIYEQYF. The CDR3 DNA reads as TGCGCCAGCAGCGAAGTAATTACAGGGGGAGGGGAAATCTACGAGCAGTACTTC.